These 27 T cell receptor beta chains share one sample of origin, sequenced in a study of CD8+ T cells in alopecia areata. Extraction and reverse transcription of RNA yielded cDNA as the sequencing template. Sequenced by immunoSEQ multiplex PCR; TCRdb stores in-frame clones only, minus some. The sample has about 220,000 clones; about three fifths are singletons. Treatment noted: oral pan-JAK inhibitor, 5-10 mg twice daily. The sample consisted of CD4+ T cells sorted from blood, taken at week 4, from a patient treated with tofacitinib. The receptors come from a human donor with alopecia areata.

The V and J genes are TRBV30 and TRBJ2-2, with a weak D call TRBD2 (6 bases). The V and J ends lost 2 bases and 6 bases respectively, with 7 bases between them. The CDR3 contains 12 residues. Germline assignment: CDR1 GTSNPN and CDR2 SVGIG (reference sequence). The CDR3 spells CAWSRDSGELFF. The CDR3 region has the DNA TGTGCCTGGAGTAGGGACTCCGGGGAGCTGTTTTTT.

The genes are TRBV9 and TRBJ2-7; weak D call: TRBD2 (6 bases). CDR1 is SGDLS, CDR2 YYNGEE, per germline. V shed 1 base and J shed 3 bases, with 17 bases lying between them. The CDR3 is 16 amino acids. CDR3 DNA: TGTGCCAGCAGCGTAAGTGCCGGGACTCCTATCTACGAGCAGTACTTC. Residues: CASSVSAGTPIYEQYF.

The chain links TRBV5-6 to TRBJ2-5; no clear D gene. V was cut by 1 base and J by 5 bases, with 12 bases left in between. The length of the CDR3 is 14 residues. CDR1 and CDR2 (germline): SGHDT, YYEEEE. CDR3 protein: CASSLRSRVETQYF. The DNA for the CDR3 is TGTGCCAGCAGCTTGAGGAGTAGGGTCGAGACCCAGTACTTC. Supplemented by reference TRBV5-6 and TRBJ2-5, the full variable domain reads DAGVTQSPTHLIKTRGQQVTLRCSPKSGHDTVSWYQQALGQGPQFIFQYYEEEERQRGNFPDRFSGHQFPNYSSELNVNALLLGDSALYLCASSLRSRVETQYFGPGTRLLVL.

This clone was picked up one time. The rearrangement links TRBV4-3 to TRBJ1-4; D may be TRBD1 (5 bases). The CDR3 covers 15 residues. The germline V gene encodes CDR1 LGHNA and CDR2 YSLEER. Between the trimmed V and J ends, which lost 0 bases and 4 bases, there was a span of 9 bases. The CDR3 nucleotides are TGCGCCAGCAGCCAAGAGGCAGGGAATAATGAAAAACTGTTTTTT. Translating it yields CASSQEAGNNEKLFF.

The J gene is TRBJ2-7, the V gene TRBV7-2, with D perhaps TRBD2 (6 bases). Trimming cost V 5 bases and J 6 bases, with 14 bases left between them. In germline, CDR1 is SGHTA, CDR2 FQGNSA. This CDR3 is built from 13 residues. The CDR3 here is CASSTRLGSEQYF. The CDR3 DNA follows: TGTGCCAGCAGCACACGACTAGGAAGCGAGCAGTACTTC.

This chain connects TRBV7-2 to TRBJ1-2, with a weak D call TRBD1 (5 bases). Per germline, CDR1 SGHTA and CDR2 FQGNSA. The CDR3 totals 15 residues. The V gene lost 4 bases and the J gene lost 2 bases, with 14 bases spanning the gap. The CDR3 nucleotides read TGTGCCAGCAGCTCCATGGGGACGGTGAACTATGGCTACACCTTC. Encoded protein: CASSSMGTVNYGYTF.

This clone was detected a few times. The chain's CDR3 is CASSQGQGGKYEQYF. The CDR3 DNA sequence: TGCGCCAGCAGCCAAGGACAGGGGGGAAAGTACGAGCAGTACTTC. The genes are TRBV4-1 and TRBJ2-7; 9 bases are a match to TRBD1. The germline V gene has CDR1 MGHRA and CDR2 YSYEKL. The V and J ends lost 1 base and 4 bases, in that order; junction bases with no gene match: 5. This CDR3 region has 15 residues.

The table lists this clone with a count of one. The chain joins TRBV5-1 to TRBJ2-7; 7 bases are shared with TRBD2. CDR1 and CDR2 (germline): SGHRS, YFSETQ. The CDR3 extends over 15 amino acids. With 4 bases clipped from V and 3 bases from J, the junction kept 10 bases outside the gene matches. The CDR3 region is CASSPTPGGSYEQYF. The CDR3 bases are TGCGCCAGCAGCCCCACTCCCGGGGGGAGCTACGAGCAGTACTTC.

This clone showed up many times. The V and J genes are TRBV2 and TRBJ2-1; tentatively, D is TRBD2 (6 bases). This CDR3 is built from 16 residues. Trimming shortened V by 1 base and J by 3 bases, and 13 bases separated the two germline ends. From germline, CDR1 is SNHLY and CDR2 FYNNEI. The CDR3 DNA follows: TGTGCCAGCAGTGAAGAAGTAGCGGCACTCTACAATGAGCAGTTCTTC. Protein: CASSEEVAALYNEQFF.

The rearrangement joins TRBV27 to TRBJ1-2, with D maybe TRBD1 (5 bases). Germline loops: CDR1 MNHEY, CDR2 SMNVEV (reference sequence). The CDR3 length is 13 residues. Trimming shortened V by 6 bases and J by 6 bases, and 14 bases separated the two germline ends. The DNA of the CDR3 is TGTGCCAGCAGAACCCCAGGGAGGGATGGCTACACCTTC. Its protein product is CASRTPGRDGYTF.

The sample holds a few counts of this clone. The chain carries TRBV23-1 and TRBJ2-1, with 7 nucleotides matching TRBD1. TRBV23-1 is noted as an ORF with a role that remains uncertain. CDR3 length: 13 residues. V shed 4 bases, J shed 10 bases, and the junction held 7 bases outside the gene matches. This chain's CDR3 is CASSPQGQREQFF. The CDR3 DNA reads TGCGCCAGCAGTCCCCAGGGACAGAGAGAGCAGTTCTTC.

The V and J genes are TRBV5-1 and TRBJ1-1; no reliable D call. The CDR3 sequence is 14 residues long. V lost 7 bases, J lost 0 bases, and 13 bases lay in between. Germline CDR1 SGHRS, CDR2 YFSETQ. This CDR3 is CASYTGEMNTEAFF. The CDR3 DNA follows: TGCGCCAGCTACACGGGTGAGATGAACACTGAAGCTTTCTTT.

The chain joins TRBV29-1 to TRBJ1-1; the match to TRBD1 covers 8 bases. Germline V lookup: CDR1 SQVTM, CDR2 ANQGSEA. The CDR3 loop spans 13 amino acids. V lost 7 bases and J lost 2; bases outside the gene matches: 6. CDR3 sequence (DNA): TGCAGCGGAACGACAGGGGTTAACACTGAAGCTTTCTTT. Its protein product is CSGTTGVNTEAFF.

A few counts support this clone. The chain uses TRBV6-1 and TRBJ2-1, with 9 positions matching TRBD2. This CDR3 comprises 17 residues. Germline V gives CDR1 MNHNS, CDR2 SASEGT. The J segment lost 3 bases and the V segment lost 4 bases, leaving 10 bases of the junction unmatched. The CDR3 region is CASSALSTSGIYNEQFF. DNA of the CDR3: TGTGCCAGCAGTGCCTTATCGACTAGCGGTATCTACAATGAGCAGTTCTTC.

This sequence joins TRBV25-1 and TRBJ1-6, with 8 bases aligning to TRBD1. The length of the CDR3 is 13 residues. V was pared by 3 bases and J by 16 bases, with 8 bases of the junction left unmatched. Germline V gives CDR1 MGHDK, CDR2 SYGVNS. Here the CDR3 reads CASSDSGTGLLHF. DNA of the CDR3: TGTGCCAGCAGTGATTCCGGGACAGGCTTACTCCACTTT. The full variable domain, with the rest looked up from reference TRBV25-1 and TRBJ1-6, is EADIYQTPRYLVIGTGKKITLECSQTMGHDKMYWYQQDPGMELHLIHYSYGVNSTEKGDLSSESTVSRIRTEHFPLTLESARPSHTSQYLCASSDSGTGLLHFGNGTRLTVT.

This clone was seen only a few times. The gene calls are TRBV29-1 and TRBJ2-7, with D uncertain. Trimming removed 7 bases at V and 1 base at J, with 14 bases between. CDR3 length: 13 residues. Germline V gene lookup returns CDR1 SQVTM and CDR2 ANQGSEA. The CDR3 DNA is TGCAGCGCTGAGTCGGGTCTTTCCTACGAGCAGTACTTC. This sequence encodes CSAESGLSYEQYF.

This clone was detected only a few times. V is TRBV11-2 and J is TRBJ2-3; D remains unclear. CDR3 length: 14 amino acids. V was trimmed by 1 base and J by 4 bases, leaving 9 bases between them. Per germline, CDR1 SGHAT and CDR2 FQNNGV. CDR3 sequence (DNA): TGTGCCAGCAGCTTAGTCCATGGGGCAGATACGCAGTATTTT. This sequence encodes CASSLVHGADTQYF.

This chain connects TRBV29-1 to TRBJ2-7, with D possibly TRBD2 on 6 matching bases. This CDR3 comprises 14 residues. Looked up from germline, CDR1 is SQVTM and CDR2 is ANQGSEA. Trimming stripped 6 bases from V and 7 bases from J, with 22 bases between. The CDR3 DNA sequence: TGCAGCGTAGAACTCACGGGGACCCGGGGGGAGCAGTACTTC. Translation gives CSVELTGTRGEQYF.

The V and J genes are TRBV11-2 and TRBJ1-2; TRBD1 matches at 7 bases. From germline, CDR1 is SGHAT and CDR2 FQNNGV. The CDR3 runs 16 residues. V trimming: 3 bases; J trimming: 0 bases; junction bases outside the gene matches: 7. Here the CDR3 DNA reads TGTGCCAGCAGCTTGACAGGGAGGGCGACTAACTATGGCTACACCTTC. It codes for CASSLTGRATNYGYTF.

In this sample, this clone turned up a few times. In nucleotides, the CDR3 is TGTGCCAGCTTGACAGGGGAAACAGATACGCAGTATTTT. Protein sequence: CASLTGETDTQYF. The J gene is TRBJ2-3, the V gene TRBV18; TRBD1 matches 8 bases. V shed 7 bases and J 3 bases; nucleotides not matched to a gene: 3. This CDR3 region has 13 residues. The germline gives CDR1 KGHSH, CDR2 LQKENI.

V and J are TRBV4-1 and TRBJ1-1, with D hard to call. This CDR3 has 15 amino acids. V lost 1 base and J lost 0, with 9 bases in between. In germline, CDR1 is MGHRA, CDR2 YSYEKL. CDR3 sequence reads: CASSQVRELNTEAFF. The CDR3, as DNA: TGCGCCAGCAGCCAAGTGAGGGAGTTGAACACTGAAGCTTTCTTT.

J is TRBJ1-5 and V is TRBV7-2, with D possibly TRBD1 on 6 matching bases. The ends were cut back, 1 base at V and 6 bases at J, with 7 bases in the middle. Looked up from germline, CDR1 is SGHTA and CDR2 is FQGNSA. The CDR3 extends over 13 amino acids. The CDR3 DNA sequence: TGTGCCAGCAGCTTAGGGGGGCCTCAGCCCCAGCATTTT. Amino acids: CASSLGGPQPQHF.

This chain links TRBV9 with TRBJ2-3; 9 bases align to TRBD2. The CDR3 is made up of 16 amino acids. The V and J ends lost 6 bases and 2 bases, in that order; junction bases with no gene match: 10. Looked up from germline, CDR1 is SGDLS and CDR2 is YYNGEE. As DNA, the CDR3 is TGTGCCAGCACCCTATTAGCGGGGGCTTCCACAGATACGCAGTATTTT. Its translation: CASTLLAGASTDTQYF.

This chain joins TRBV7-9 and TRBJ1-2; no clear D gene. Germline V gives CDR1 SEHNR, CDR2 FQNEAQ (reference sequence). Trimming removed 3 bases from V and 6 bases from J, with 14 bases in between. This CDR3 contains 14 residues. This chain's CDR3 is CASSFRPGGDGYTF. CDR3 coding DNA: TGTGCCAGCAGCTTCCGCCCAGGAGGAGATGGCTACACCTTC.

This chain links TRBV25-1 with TRBJ2-5, with D perhaps TRBD2 (6 bases). The length of the CDR3 is 17 residues. V lost 3 bases and J 4 bases, leaving 21 bases between the germline ends. Germline CDR1 and CDR2: MGHDK and SYGVNS. The CDR3 DNA sequence: TGTGCCAGCAGTGAGTGGACTGGGGGGTTGGCTGGAGAGACCCAGTACTTC. Amino acid sequence: CASSEWTGGLAGETQYF. The entire variable domain, with the rest obtained from reference TRBV25-1 and TRBJ2-5, is as follows: EADIYQTPRYLVIGTGKKITLECSQTMGHDKMYWYQQDPGMELHLIHYSYGVNSTEKGDLSSESTVSRIRTEHFPLTLESARPSHTSQYLCASSEWTGGLAGETQYFGPGTRLLVL.

The chain recombines TRBV4-3 with TRBJ2-3; the D gene is possibly TRBD2 (6 bases). Trimming left V 5 bases short and J 5 bases short, with 17 bases between. The CDR3 length is 15 residues. Germline V gene lookup returns CDR1 LGHNA and CDR2 YSLEER. CDR3 region: CASSGQLAPQDTQYF. Here the CDR3 DNA reads TGCGCCAGCAGCGGTCAACTAGCTCCGCAAGATACGCAGTATTTT.

The V gene is TRBV29-1, the J gene TRBJ1-2; 10 bases map to TRBD1. The CDR3 is made up of 15 amino acids. CDR1 and CDR2 from the germline V gene are SQVTM and ANQGSEA. Losses at the gene ends were 5 bases for V and 1 base for J; bases not matched to a gene: 7. The CDR3 reads CSVTRGDRGNYGYTF. CDR3 DNA: TGCAGCGTTACCCGTGGGGACAGGGGTAACTATGGCTACACCTTC.